The rows below give T cell receptor beta chains drawn from one sample of a study of blood T cells in healthy people across ages. MiXCR was run by TCRdb on the 5' RACE reads, yielding one entry per CDR3 protein. Of 750,000 to 950,000 distinct CDR3 sequences listed, under 35% are singletons. This sample also appeared in a second study, on T cells of mothers and their children.

The sequenced sample consisted of blood. These receptors originate from a woman in her 40s in good health. Both conserved end residues are part of each CDR3. A D gene is named only where the DNA matches it firmly. The size entry is marked missing in some rows and otherwise reads once, few, many or a size class.

cdr3_aa: CASSDGIATNEKLFF
cdr3_nt: TGTGCCAGCAGTGACGGGATTGCAACTAATGAAAAACTGTTTTTT
v_call: TRBV25-1
j_call: TRBJ1-4
d_call: -
clone_size: once

cdr3_aa: CASSAQLGLALETQYF
cdr3_nt: TGTGCCAGCAGCGCCCAACTGGGACTAGCGCTGGAGACCCAGTACTTC
v_call: TRBV9
j_call: TRBJ2-5
d_call: TRBD2
clone_size: -

cdr3_aa: CASSLLAGSSGANVLTF
cdr3_nt: TGTGCCAGCAGTTTACTAGCGGGGTCCTCTGGGGCCAACGTCCTGACTTTC
v_call: TRBV6-6
j_call: TRBJ2-6
d_call: TRBD2
clone_size: many

cdr3_aa: CATSVLSGTKNIQYF
cdr3_nt: TGTGCCACCAGCGTGCTCTCCGGGACCAAAAACATTCAGTACTTC
v_call: TRBV24-1
j_call: TRBJ2-4
d_call: -
clone_size: many

cdr3_aa: CASSDTDQQGEQYF
cdr3_nt: TGTGCCAGCAGTGACACCGACCAGCAGGGCGAGCAGTACTTC
v_call: TRBV6-6
j_call: TRBJ2-7
d_call: -
clone_size: many

cdr3_aa: CASSQTQGARNSPLHF
cdr3_nt: TGCGCCAGCAGCCAGACGCAGGGGGCAAGAAATTCACCCCTCCACTTT
v_call: TRBV4-3
j_call: TRBJ1-6
d_call: TRBD1
clone_size: -

cdr3_aa: CASSSGQFSHYGYTF
cdr3_nt: TGTGCCAGCAGCTCCGGACAATTCTCCCACTATGGCTACACCTTC
v_call: TRBV7-9
j_call: TRBJ1-2
d_call: -
clone_size: -

cdr3_aa: CSVIRMVNLGTEAFF
cdr3_nt: TGCAGCGTCATCCGAATGGTCAATTTAGGCACTGAAGCTTTCTTT
v_call: TRBV29-1
j_call: TRBJ1-1
d_call: -
clone_size: -

cdr3_aa: CASSLYGTKGETQYF
cdr3_nt: TGTGCCAGCAGTTTATACGGGACCAAAGGGGAGACCCAGTACTTC
v_call: TRBV28
j_call: TRBJ2-5
d_call: -
clone_size: -

cdr3_aa: CASSPPKDEQYF
cdr3_nt: TGTGCCAGCAGCCCGCCGAAGGATGAGCAGTACTTC
v_call: TRBV11-2
j_call: TRBJ2-4
d_call: -
clone_size: -

cdr3_aa: CSARTAAYEQYF
cdr3_nt: TGCAGTGCTAGGACGGCCGCCTACGAGCAGTACTTC
v_call: TRBV20-1
j_call: TRBJ2-7
d_call: -
clone_size: -

cdr3_aa: CASSLAGQNTEAFF
cdr3_nt: TGCGCCAGCAGCTTGGCGGGACAGAACACTGAAGCTTTCTTT
v_call: TRBV5-1
j_call: TRBJ1-1
d_call: -
clone_size: many

cdr3_aa: CASSLPRVPILWGYTF
cdr3_nt: TGTGCCAGCAGTTTACCCCGGGTCCCCATCCTCTGGGGCTACACCTTC
v_call: TRBV12-3/TRBV12-4
j_call: TRBJ1-2
d_call: -
clone_size: few

cdr3_aa: CATSDRQGFQPQHF
cdr3_nt: TGTGCCACCAGTGATCGGCAGGGCTTTCAGCCCCAGCATTTT
v_call: TRBV24-1
j_call: TRBJ1-5
d_call: -
clone_size: -

cdr3_aa: CATAGAGDQPQHF
cdr3_nt: TGTGCCACTGCGGGGGCAGGTGATCAGCCCCAGCATTTT
v_call: TRBV10-3
j_call: TRBJ1-5
d_call: -
clone_size: few

cdr3_aa: CAIRAGTTSNQPQHF
cdr3_nt: TGTGCCATCAGGGCCGGGACGACTAGCAATCAGCCCCAGCATTTT
v_call: TRBV10-3
j_call: TRBJ1-5
d_call: -
clone_size: -

cdr3_aa: CASSPAGKTQYF
cdr3_nt: TGCGCCAGCAGCCCAGCCGGGAAGACCCAGTACTTC
v_call: TRBV4-1
j_call: TRBJ2-5
d_call: -
clone_size: -

cdr3_aa: CASSKDRVTEAFF
cdr3_nt: TGTGCCAGCAGCAAGGATAGGGTCACTGAAGCTTTCTTT
v_call: TRBV7-9
j_call: TRBJ1-1
d_call: -
clone_size: few

cdr3_aa: CSATPGFYTEAFF
cdr3_nt: TGCAGTGCTACCCCCGGGTTTTACACTGAAGCTTTCTTT
v_call: TRBV20-1
j_call: TRBJ1-1
d_call: -
clone_size: few

cdr3_aa: CASRERDRPNQPQHF
cdr3_nt: TGTGCCAGCAGGGAACGGGACAGGCCGAATCAGCCCCAGCATTTT
v_call: TRBV6-5
j_call: TRBJ1-5
d_call: TRBD1
clone_size: few

cdr3_aa: CSARLNYYEQYF
cdr3_nt: TGCAGTGCTAGACTCAACTACTACGAGCAGTACTTC
v_call: TRBV20-1
j_call: TRBJ2-7
d_call: -
clone_size: -

cdr3_aa: CASHRATTEAFF
cdr3_nt: TGTGCCAGCCACCGGGCGACCACTGAAGCTTTCTTT
v_call: TRBV6-1
j_call: TRBJ1-1
d_call: -
clone_size: -

cdr3_aa: CASSFNGYEQYF
cdr3_nt: TGTGCCAGCAGCTTCAACGGCTACGAGCAGTACTTC
v_call: TRBV7-9
j_call: TRBJ2-7
d_call: -
clone_size: -